The present entry profiles one T cell receptor (beta chain) with its context. Its target is not known. Trimming left V 4 bases short and J 0 bases short, with 10 bases between. This CDR3 is built from 14 residues. CDR1 is MDHEN and CDR2 is SYDVKM in the germline V gene. This record belongs to a study of shared clonotypes between healthy human individuals. Study-level information: The donor group consisted of two women and a few men, aged 18 to 49.

Study-wide findings and caveats: Measured sharing among donors was expected to vary with sequencing depth. In a handful of donors, about 5% of naive CD4 clonotypes appeared in common.

Sequencing used immunoSEQ multiplex PCR; TCRdb keeps in-frame clones, though not all of them. Of fewer than 700,000 clones in the sample, roughly 96% are singletons; the top ten hold around 0.11%. The naive CD8 fraction comprised CD45RO-negative cells positively selected for CCR7 and excluded terminally differentiated effector memory CD45RA+ cells. The receptor comes from a woman aged 25 to 39 in good health. Sequenced sample: naive CD8+ T cells sorted from blood. The chain uses TRBV28 and TRBJ2-7, with D perhaps TRBD2 (6 bases). CDR3 bases: TGTGCCAGCAGTTGGGGGGAAAGCTCCTACGAGCAGTACTTC. Amino acids: CASSWGESSYEQYF.